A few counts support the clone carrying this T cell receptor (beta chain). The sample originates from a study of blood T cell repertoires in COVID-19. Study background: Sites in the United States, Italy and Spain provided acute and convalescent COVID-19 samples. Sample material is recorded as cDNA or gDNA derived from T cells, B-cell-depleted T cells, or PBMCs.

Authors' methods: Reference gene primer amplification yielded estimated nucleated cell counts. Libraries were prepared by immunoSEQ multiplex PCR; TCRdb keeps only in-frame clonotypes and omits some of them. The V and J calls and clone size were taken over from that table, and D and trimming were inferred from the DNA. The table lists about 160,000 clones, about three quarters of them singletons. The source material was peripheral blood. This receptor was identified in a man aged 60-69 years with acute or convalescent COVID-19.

The CDR3: CASSVQAGSEQYF. The CDR3 DNA is TGTGCCAGCAGCGTACAGGCCGGGAGCGAGCAGTACTTC. This chain links TRBV9 with TRBJ2-7, with D possibly TRBD2 on 6 matching bases. Germline lookup yields CDR1 SGDLS and CDR2 YYNGEE. The CDR3 runs to 13 residues. V lost 1 base, J lost 6 bases, and 11 bases lay in between.